Listed here are 21 T cell receptor beta chains from one sample, sequenced in a study of CD8 T cells in ankylosing spondylitis. Study-wide points: Among TCR beta sequences, a motif of several highly homologous variants appeared characteristic of ankylosing spondylitis blood.

The antigens of these receptors remain unknown. TCRdb re-called the 5' RACE reads with MiXCR, one entry per CDR3 protein. The table lists about 500,000 distinct CDR3 sequences, roughly 13% of them singletons. Sequencing was carried out using blood, either unsorted or a sorted T cell fraction (not recorded which). Receptor source: a male donor with ankylosing spondylitis.

The table lists this clonotype with a few counts. The gene calls are TRBV9 and TRBJ2-3; the D gene is possibly TRBD2 (6 bases). The CDR3 has 14 amino acids. V gave up 4 bases and J gave up 4 bases, with 13 bases separating them. Germline loops: CDR1 SGDLS, CDR2 YYNGEE. CDR3 amino acids: CASSLGLIADTQYF. CDR3 bases: TGTGCCAGCAGCCTGGGACTTATAGCAGATACGCAGTATTTT.

This clonotype has a count of ten or more. The chain links TRBV5-1 to TRBJ2-3, with TRBD1 matching 7 bases. This CDR3 has 14 amino acids. V was pared by 3 bases and J by 0 bases, with 1 base of the junction left unmatched. Germline V gives CDR1 SGHRS, CDR2 YFSETQ. DNA of the CDR3: TGCGCCAGCAGCTCGGGACAGAGCACAGATACGCAGTATTTT. It encodes CASSSGQSTDTQYF.

This chain's CDR3 is CASRLAGLTGYNEQFF. The CDR3 DNA follows: TGTGCCAGCAGACTAGCGGGATTAACAGGATACAATGAGCAGTTCTTC. This rearrangement joins TRBV28 to TRBJ2-1; 10 bases fit TRBD2. J lost 4 bases, V lost 6 bases, and 9 bases had no gene match. The CDR3 runs to 16 residues. The germline V gene has CDR1 MDHEN and CDR2 SYDVKM.

This clonotype was detected only a few times. The rearrangement joins TRBV7-9 to TRBJ2-2, with TRBD2 as a possible D gene (6 bases). The CDR3 is 14 residues long. V was pared by 1 base and J by 7 bases, with 10 bases between. CDR1 is SEHNR, CDR2 FQNEAQ, per germline (reference sequence). The CDR3 loop is CASSLERENGELFF. CDR3 coding DNA: TGTGCCAGCAGCTTAGAACGGGAGAACGGGGAGCTGTTTTTT.

This chain connects TRBV29-1 to TRBJ2-2; D not certain. Trimming took 7 bases from V and 4 from J, leaving 13 bases between them. This CDR3 contains 13 residues. Germline V gene data show CDR1 as SQVTM and CDR2 as ANQGSEA. Here the CDR3 reads CSAGVTGTGELFF. The CDR3 DNA reads TGCAGCGCCGGAGTAACGGGCACCGGGGAGCTGTTTTTT.

V gene TRBV7-9 combines with J gene TRBJ1-1; D may be TRBD1 (6 bases). V was trimmed by 8 bases and J by 0 bases, leaving 19 bases between them. The V gene's germline CDR1 is SEHNR and CDR2 FQNEAQ (reference sequence). This CDR3 contains 16 residues. CDR3 DNA sequence: TGTGCCAGCCTCCGGTGGGGGGGCCGGGTGAACACTGAAGCTTTCTTT. Its translation: CASLRWGGRVNTEAFF.

This clonotype has only a few counts. V usage is TRBV11-3 and J usage is TRBJ2-1; 9 positions agree with TRBD2. V was clipped by 4 bases and J by 6 bases; unmatched bases: 7. The CDR3 is 15 amino acids. Germline V gene sequence: CDR1 SGHNT, CDR2 YENEEA. The CDR3 spells CASSSLGSGSNEQFF. The DNA of the CDR3 is TGTGCCAGCAGCTCCCTGGGTAGCGGGAGCAATGAGCAGTTCTTC.

Only a few counts were recorded for this clonotype. V and J are TRBV7-2 and TRBJ1-2; D gene ambiguous. The germline CDR1 and CDR2 sequences are SGHTA and FQGNSA. Trimming cost V 4 bases and J 3 bases, with 6 bases left between them. This CDR3 has 12 amino acids. CDR3 sequence (DNA): TGTGCCAGCAGCTCCCTTGACTATGGCTACACCTTC. Amino acid sequence: CASSSLDYGYTF.

This clonotype was counted ten times or more. This chain connects TRBV5-1 to TRBJ1-3; D is ambiguous. Germline V gives CDR1 SGHRS, CDR2 YFSETQ. V lost 1 base, J lost 4 bases, and 6 bases lay in between. CDR3 length: 13 amino acids. Here the CDR3 reads CASSLFPGNTIYF. The CDR3 region has the DNA TGCGCCAGCAGCTTGTTTCCGGGAAACACCATATATTTT.

This clonotype was counted only a few times. V and J are TRBV5-1 and TRBJ2-5; D unresolved. The CDR3 consists of 14 residues. Germline-derived CDR1 and CDR2 are SGHRS and YFSETQ. The V gene lost 2 bases and the J gene lost 3 bases, with 11 bases spanning the gap. CDR3 region: CASSFGSIKETQYF. The CDR3, as DNA: TGCGCCAGCAGCTTCGGGTCGATCAAAGAGACCCAGTACTTC.

There are a few counts of this clonotype. The V gene is TRBV12-3 or TRBV12-4, the J gene TRBJ2-1; 9 bases agree with TRBD2. The CDR3 extends over 14 amino acids. V lost 4 bases and J lost 8; bases outside the gene matches: 6. CDR3 sequence (DNA): TGTGCCAGCAGTTATTCTAGCGGGGCAGATGAGCAGTTCTTC. As protein: CASSYSSGADEQFF.

The rearrangement joins TRBV7-8 to TRBJ2-1; no firm D call. The germline CDR1 and CDR2 sequences are SGHVS and FQNEAQ. V was cut by 2 bases and J by 7 bases, with 15 bases left in between. CDR3 length equals 15 residues. The CDR3 is CASSLKGSLGNEQFF. As DNA, the CDR3 is TGTGCCAGCAGCTTAAAGGGCTCCTTGGGGAATGAGCAGTTCTTC.

The rearrangement uses TRBV20-1 and TRBJ2-1, with TRBD1 identical over 11 bases. The CDR3 contains 17 residues. J was trimmed by 3 bases and V by 7 bases; bases with no gene match: 14. CDR1 is DFQATT, CDR2 SNEGSKA, per germline (reference sequence). CDR3 in DNA: TGCAGTGTTACTCAGCCGGGACAGGGGGTTTTCTACAATGAGCAGTTCTTC. Translation gives CSVTQPGQGVFYNEQFF.

The chain has TRBV12-3 or TRBV12-4 and TRBJ1-6; 12 bases are shared with TRBD1. After removal of 3 bases from V and 11 bases from J, the junction contained 2 bases not matched to a gene. CDR3 length equals 14 residues. The CDR3 sequence: CASSLGTGGTPLHF. The CDR3 DNA reads as TGTGCCAGCAGTTTGGGGACAGGGGGCACACCCCTCCACTTT.

The rearrangement uses TRBV27 and TRBJ2-1, with TRBD2 matching over 13 bases. The trim removed 8 bases at V and 9 bases at J, leaving 19 bases unmatched. Per germline, CDR1 MNHEY and CDR2 SMNVEV (reference sequence). CDR3 size: 18 residues. CDR3 sequence: CASVPGLAGLGELGEQFF. DNA of the CDR3: TGTGCCAGCGTTCCGGGACTAGCGGGACTGGGGGAGTTAGGTGAGCAGTTCTTC.

V gene TRBV18 combines with J gene TRBJ2-3; D is undetermined. The CDR3 extends over 12 amino acids. V was clipped by 0 bases and J by 6 bases, with 4 bases between them. Looked up from germline, CDR1 is KGHSH and CDR2 is LQKENI. DNA for the CDR3: TGTGCCAGCTCACCACCGGTGGATACGCAGTATTTT. Protein product: CASSPPVDTQYF.

In this sample, this clonotype turned up a few times. The chain couples TRBV11-3 to TRBJ2-3; the match to TRBD2 covers 7 bases. From germline, CDR1 is SGHNT and CDR2 YENEEA. The CDR3 has 15 residues. The V and J ends lost 5 bases and 6 bases, in that order; junction bases with no gene match: 11. The CDR3 DNA follows: TGTGCCAGCAGCCCGGGGGGTTGGCCCCGGGATACGCAGTATTTT. This codes for CASSPGGWPRDTQYF.

The chain has TRBV20-1 and TRBJ2-5, with D perhaps matching TRBD2 (6 bases). Germline V lookup: CDR1 DFQATT, CDR2 SNEGSKA (reference sequence). V lost 3 bases, J lost 0 bases, and 17 bases lay in between. This CDR3 is built from 16 residues. This CDR3 is CSASVGGGVYQETQYF. The CDR3 DNA follows: TGCAGTGCTAGCGTCGGCGGCGGGGTGTACCAAGAGACCCAGTACTTC.

This clonotype was seen a handful of times. The chain links TRBV2 to TRBJ2-5; 10 nucleotides line up with TRBD1. CDR3 length: 14 residues. From germline, CDR1 is SNHLY and CDR2 FYNNEI. V lost 9 bases and J lost 3; bases outside the gene matches: 7. CDR3 nucleotide sequence: TGTGCCAGGGAAGAGGGACAGGGGAAAGAGACCCAGTACTTC. Its translation is CAREEGQGKETQYF.

The table lists this clonotype with many counts. The chain combines TRBV15 with TRBJ2-1, with unresolved D. V was cut by 5 bases and J by 8 bases, with 13 bases left in between. Per germline, CDR1 LNHNV and CDR2 YYDKDF (reference sequence). The CDR3 totals 13 residues. CDR3 bases: TGTGCCACCAGCGCAGAGACTGAGGATGAGCAGTTCTTC. Translated, it gives CATSAETEDEQFF.

This chain uses TRBV11-2 with TRBJ1-4; D call uncertain. The CDR3 sequence is 16 residues long. Looked up from germline, CDR1 is SGHAT and CDR2 is FQNNGV. V dropped 1 base and J dropped 8 bases, with 17 bases sitting between them. CDR3 bases: TGTGCCAGCAGCTTAGGGGGTGCGACCTCAGGCGAAAAACTGTTTTTT. Its protein product is CASSLGGATSGEKLFF. The full variable domain, rest sourced from reference TRBV11-2 and TRBJ1-4, is EAGVAQSPRYKIIEKRQSVAFWCNPISGHATLYWYQQILGQGPKLLIQFQNNGVVDDSQLPKDRFSAERLKGVDSTLKIQPAKLEDSAVYLCASSLGGATSGEKLFFGSGTQLSVL.